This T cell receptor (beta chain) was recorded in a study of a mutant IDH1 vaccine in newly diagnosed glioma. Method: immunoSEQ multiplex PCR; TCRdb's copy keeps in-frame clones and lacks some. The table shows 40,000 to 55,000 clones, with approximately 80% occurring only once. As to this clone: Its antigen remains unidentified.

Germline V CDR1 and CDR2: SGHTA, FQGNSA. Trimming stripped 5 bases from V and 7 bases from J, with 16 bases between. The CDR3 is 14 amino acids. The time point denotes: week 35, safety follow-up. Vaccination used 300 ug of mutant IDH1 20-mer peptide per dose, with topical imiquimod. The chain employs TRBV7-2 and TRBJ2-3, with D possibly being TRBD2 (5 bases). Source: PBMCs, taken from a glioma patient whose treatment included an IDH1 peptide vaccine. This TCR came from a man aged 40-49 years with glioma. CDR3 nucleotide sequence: TGTGCCAGCAGCCTTCAATGGACTCAGCATACGCAGTATTTT. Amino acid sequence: CASSLQWTQHTQYF.